These 30 T cell receptor beta chains originate from one sample sequenced in a study of OX40 agonist ivuxolimab in advanced cancers. The table came from immunoSEQ multiplex PCR; TCRdb's copy has only in-frame clones and leaves some out. The sample has about 29,000 clones; approximately 78% are singletons. This material consisted of CD4+ or CD8+ T cells sorted from blood, taken in a trial of the OX40 agonist ivuxolimab. The receptors originated from an adult with an advanced solid tumor such as melanoma, head and neck, liver or kidney cancer.

This chain joins TRBV5-1 and TRBJ2-7; a weak D match, TRBD2 (6 bases). Trimming left V 1 base short and J 5 bases short, with 10 bases between. This CDR3 comprises 13 residues. Germline CDR1 reads SGHRS; CDR2 reads YFSETQ. CDR3 sequence: CASSLLGGNEQYF. The CDR3 DNA is TGCGCCAGCAGCTTGTTAGGCGGGAACGAGCAGTACTTC.

CDR3 loop: CASGSGLPVYNEQFF. The CDR3 DNA reads as TGTGCTAGTGGTTCCGGACTTCCCGTCTACAATGAGCAGTTCTTC. This chain joins TRBV12-5 and TRBJ2-1, with D maybe TRBD2 (5 bases). V was clipped by 4 bases and J by 3 bases, with 13 bases between them. This CDR3 spans 15 amino acids. Germline V gene lookup returns CDR1 LGHNT and CDR2 FRNRAP.

The sample holds one count of this clone. This chain links TRBV11-2 with TRBJ2-5, with 13 bases lining up with TRBD2. CDR3 length: 16 amino acids. Per the germline V gene, CDR1 is SGHAT and CDR2 is FQNNGV. V gave up 3 bases and J gave up 5 bases; unmatched junction bases: 6. The CDR3 reads CASSFTSGGARETQYF. CDR3 DNA sequence: TGTGCCAGCAGCTTTACTAGCGGGGGGGCGAGGGAGACCCAGTACTTC.

V usage is TRBV4-1 and J usage is TRBJ1-1, with D possibly being TRBD1 (5 bases). CDR3 length: 16 amino acids. The germline V gene encodes CDR1 MGHRA and CDR2 YSYEKL. Trimming took 4 bases from V and 1 from J, leaving 16 bases between them. This chain's CDR3 is CASSLSSGVWNTEAFF. The CDR3, as DNA: TGCGCCAGCAGCCTATCCTCGGGGGTCTGGAACACTGAAGCTTTCTTT.

The chain uses TRBV7-2 and TRBJ2-4; 7 bases agree with TRBD2. The CDR3 runs 16 residues. V was clipped by 3 bases and J by 0 bases; unmatched bases: 5. Germline-derived CDR1 and CDR2 are SGHTA and FQGNSA. The CDR3 loop is CASSLVGGGAKNIQYF. The DNA of the CDR3 is TGTGCCAGCAGCTTGGTCGGCGGGGGAGCCAAAAACATTCAGTACTTC.

The chain combines TRBV14 with TRBJ1-6, with D unclear. The CDR3 covers 14 residues. Per the germline V gene, CDR1 is SGHDN and CDR2 is FVKESK. V was clipped by 5 bases and J by 8 bases, with 13 bases between them. The CDR3 DNA follows: TGTGCCAGCAGCACTCGAGTGTGGGATTCACCCCTCCACTTT. It is translated as CASSTRVWDSPLHF.

In DNA form, the CDR3 reads TGTGCCAGCAGTGAAAAGGGCGAAGGGGGCTATGGCTACACCTTC. It specifies CASSEKGEGGYGYTF. The V gene is TRBV6-1, the J gene TRBJ1-2; D possibly corresponds to TRBD1 (6 bases). This CDR3 is 15 amino acids long. Germline V gives CDR1 MNHNS, CDR2 SASEGT. V lost 2 bases, J lost 4 bases, and 14 bases lay in between.

The chain is built from TRBV19 and TRBJ2-7; 8 nucleotides line up with TRBD1. CDR3 length: 14 amino acids. V dropped 3 bases and J dropped 3; count of bases not matched to a gene: 4. Per germline, CDR1 LNHDA and CDR2 SQIVND (reference sequence). Here the CDR3 reads CASSIGTGDYEQYF. CDR3 DNA sequence: TGTGCCAGTAGTATCGGGACAGGCGACTACGAGCAGTACTTC.

The V call is TRBV28, the J call TRBJ2-1; tentative D call: TRBD2 (5 bases). Germline V gene sequence: CDR1 MDHEN, CDR2 SYDVKM. Trimming shortened V by 8 bases and J by 4 bases, and 12 bases separated the two germline ends. CDR3 length equals 13 residues. The CDR3 bases are TGTGCCAGCCGCCAGGCGGGTTACAATGAGCAGTTCTTC. This translates into CASRQAGYNEQFF.

The DNA for the CDR3 is TGCGCCAGCAGCCAGAAGGGACAGGCCTCCTACGAGCAGTACTTC. It is translated as CASSQKGQASYEQYF. The V call is TRBV4-1, the J call TRBJ2-7; 8 bases map to TRBD1. This CDR3 region has 15 residues. Germline values: CDR1 MGHRA, CDR2 YSYEKL. J was trimmed by 0 bases and V by 3 bases; bases with no gene match: 4.

The genes are TRBV9 and TRBJ1-1; D unresolved. The CDR3 totals 13 residues. The V and J ends lost 6 bases and 0 bases respectively, with 9 bases between them. The germline gives CDR1 SGDLS, CDR2 YYNGEE. The CDR3 protein is CASIDRVNTEAFF. DNA of the CDR3: TGTGCCAGCATTGATAGGGTGAACACTGAAGCTTTCTTT.

Only one count was recorded for this clone. This chain connects TRBV19 to TRBJ1-1; D is possibly TRBD1 (5 bases). The CDR3 has 14 amino acids. CDR1 LNHDA and CDR2 SQIVND come from the germline V gene (reference sequence). V was shortened by 6 bases and J by 4 bases, with 15 bases between the two germline ends. CDR3 sequence: CASSLQGISTEAFF. Written as DNA, the CDR3 is TGTGCCAGTAGCCTTCAGGGCATTAGCACTGAAGCTTTCTTT.

The chain joins TRBV11-2 to TRBJ2-7; D may be TRBD2 (5 bases). Germline lookup yields CDR1 SGHAT and CDR2 FQNNGV. Trimming removed 5 bases at V and 4 bases at J, with 15 bases between. The CDR3 totals 14 residues. The CDR3 reads CASSARASPYEQYF. DNA for the CDR3: TGTGCCAGCAGCGCGCGGGCTAGTCCGTACGAGCAGTACTTC.

The chain is built from TRBV9 and TRBJ2-1; D possibly corresponds to TRBD2 (6 bases). This CDR3 comprises 18 residues. Germline CDR1 and CDR2: SGDLS and YYNGEE. V lost 3 bases and J 4 bases, leaving 23 bases between the germline ends. This CDR3 reads CASSDPLSGREDYNEQFF. In DNA form, the CDR3 reads TGTGCCAGCAGCGATCCCCTTTCGGGGCGGGAAGATTACAATGAGCAGTTCTTC.

The V gene is TRBV6-5, the J gene TRBJ1-1; weak D call: TRBD1 (6 bases). Trimming removed 10 bases at V and 3 bases at J, with 15 bases between. The CDR3 extends over 13 amino acids. CDR1 is MNHEY, CDR2 SVGAGI, per germline. For the CDR3, the DNA is TGTGCCACCACGGCAGGGGTGTACACTGAAGCTTTCTTT. As protein: CATTAGVYTEAFF.

The gene calls are TRBV30 and TRBJ1-2; no definite D call. The V and J ends lost 3 bases and 5 bases respectively, with 16 bases between them. Germline CDR1 reads GTSNPN; CDR2 reads SVGIG (reference sequence). This CDR3 spans 14 amino acids. Here the CDR3 DNA reads TGTGCCTGGAGCTTTATAATTCAACGGTATGGCTACACCTTC. This codes for CAWSFIIQRYGYTF.

The CDR3 reads CASSLDDRYNEQFF. The CDR3 DNA sequence: TGTGCCAGCAGCTTAGACGACAGATACAATGAGCAGTTCTTC. V is TRBV7-9 and J is TRBJ2-1; D might be TRBD1 (5 bases). V was shortened by 1 base and J by 4 bases, with 8 bases between the two germline ends. CDR1 is SEHNR and CDR2 is FQNEAQ in the germline V gene (reference sequence). The CDR3 consists of 14 residues.

This clone was detected only once. The J gene is TRBJ2-3, the V gene TRBV7-2; no reliable D call. Germline loops: CDR1 SGHTA, CDR2 FQGNSA. This CDR3 comprises 14 residues. Trimming pared 4 bases from V and 1 base from J, leaving 9 bases between. As DNA, the CDR3 is TGTGCCAGCAGCTCCCTCTGGGGCACAGATACGCAGTATTTT. Protein sequence: CASSSLWGTDTQYF.

This sequence joins TRBV4-1 and TRBJ2-3; 8 bases line up with TRBD2. Losses at the gene ends were 2 bases for V and 4 bases for J; bases not matched to a gene: 8. The CDR3 totals 16 residues. Germline loops: CDR1 MGHRA, CDR2 YSYEKL. The DNA for the CDR3 is TGCGCCAGCAGCCAAACACTCGGGGGGGGCGCAGATACGCAGTATTTT. It encodes CASSQTLGGGADTQYF.

J is TRBJ2-3 and V is TRBV28, with unresolved D. The CDR3 length is 15 residues. Germline V gene lookup returns CDR1 MDHEN and CDR2 SYDVKM. The V end lost 6 bases, the J end lost 4 bases, and 17 bases lay between the germline ends. CDR3 nucleotides: TGTGCCAGCAGCCCCGCCCACAGATCGTCAGATACGCAGTATTTT. This codes for CASSPAHRSSDTQYF.

The rearrangement links TRBV4-1 to TRBJ1-1, with D hard to call. Germline V CDR1 and CDR2: MGHRA, YSYEKL. This CDR3 spans 13 amino acids. V was cut by 4 bases and J by 1 base, with 7 bases left in between. CDR3 amino acids: CASSLRRNTEAFF. CDR3 bases: TGCGCCAGCAGCCTCCGACGGAACACTGAAGCTTTCTTT.

The chain uses TRBV28 and TRBJ2-1; D is unclear. The germline V and J ends were trimmed by 6 bases and 9 bases, with 9 bases remaining between them. In germline, CDR1 is MDHEN, CDR2 SYDVKM. CDR3 size: 11 residues. The CDR3 spells CASSPLLEQFF. For the CDR3, the DNA is TGTGCCAGCAGCCCGCTACTTGAGCAGTTCTTC.

V gene TRBV9 combines with J gene TRBJ1-1, with a tentative D call TRBD1 (5 bases). The CDR3 loop spans 15 amino acids. Germline assignment: CDR1 SGDLS and CDR2 YYNGEE. Trimming shortened V by 4 bases and J by 1 base, and 14 bases separated the two germline ends. The chain's CDR3 is CASSSSWGSNTEAFF. CDR3 in DNA: TGTGCCAGCAGCTCTAGTTGGGGCTCGAACACTGAAGCTTTCTTT.

This clone occurred a few times. V gene TRBV7-9 combines with J gene TRBJ2-7; D gene ambiguous. The CDR3 extends over 12 amino acids. Germline CDR1 is SEHNR and CDR2 is FQNEAQ (reference sequence). Trimming took off 4 bases at V and 3 bases at J, with 7 bases between the two ends. CDR3 in DNA: TGTGCCAGCAGCTCAAGCATCTACGAGCAGTACTTC. It translates to CASSSSIYEQYF.

About this clone itself: Mismatch with germline at one junction end may stem from a read error. The chain has TRBV7-7 and TRBJ2-4; no firm D call. The CDR3 has 15 residues. CDR1 and CDR2 (germline): SSHAT, FNYEAQ (reference sequence). The chain's CDR3 is CASSPFDPFKNIQYF. In DNA form, the CDR3 reads TGTGCTAGCAGCCCCTTTGACCCTTTCAAAAACATTCAGTACTTC. Full variable domain (rest looked up from reference TRBV7-7 and TRBJ2-4): GAGVSQSPRYKVTKRGQDVTLRCDPISSHATLYWYQQALGQGPEFLTYFNYEAQPDKSGLPSDRFSAERPEGSISTLTIQRTEQRDSAMYRCASSPFDPFKNIQYFGAGTRLSVL.

The genes are TRBV7-8 and TRBJ1-1; 8 nucleotides agree with TRBD1. V lost 3 bases and J lost 3; bases outside the gene matches: 3. CDR1 and CDR2 from the germline V gene are SGHVS and FQNEAQ. The CDR3 has 14 amino acids. CDR3 protein: CASSFHRGDTEAFF. In nucleotides, the CDR3 is TGTGCCAGCAGCTTTCACAGGGGGGACACTGAAGCTTTCTTT.

The CDR3 protein is CASSPLGSWVANEQFF. CDR3 DNA sequence: TGTGCCAGCAGCCCCTTGGGGAGTTGGGTAGCCAATGAGCAGTTCTTC. The chain recombines TRBV7-2 with TRBJ2-1; possibly TRBD2 for D (5 bases). Looked up from germline, CDR1 is SGHTA and CDR2 is FQGNSA. V lost 5 bases and J 6 bases, leaving 20 bases between the germline ends. The CDR3 totals 16 residues. Complete variable domain (other parts from reference TRBV7-2 and TRBJ2-1): GAGVSQSPSNKVTEKGKDVELRCDPISGHTALYWYRQSLGQGLEFLIYFQGNSAPDKSGLPSDRFSAERTGGSVSTLTIQRTQQEDSAVYLCASSPLGSWVANEQFFGPGTRLTVL.

The chain is built from TRBV18 and TRBJ1-1; tentative D call: TRBD1 (6 bases). Germline assignment: CDR1 KGHSH and CDR2 LQKENI. Between the trimmed V and J ends, which lost 3 bases and 5 bases, there was a span of 7 bases. The length of the CDR3 is 12 residues. CDR3 sequence (DNA): TGTGCCAGCTCACCGGGGGCTACTGAAGCTTTCTTT. Translating it yields CASSPGATEAFF.

The table lists this clone with a count of one. The chain couples TRBV27 to TRBJ2-7; D remains unclear. The CDR3 extends over 13 amino acids. Per germline, CDR1 MNHEY and CDR2 SMNVEV (reference sequence). The ends were cut back, 7 bases at V and 3 bases at J, with 13 bases in the middle. The CDR3 nucleotides read TGTGCCAGCAAACCGGGTAATTTCTACGAGCAGTACTTC. Translation gives CASKPGNFYEQYF.

This chain joins TRBV4-1 and TRBJ1-6; D not certain. Germline loops: CDR1 MGHRA, CDR2 YSYEKL. Trimming took 0 bases from V and 8 from J, leaving 5 bases between them. This CDR3 has 13 residues. The CDR3, as DNA: TGCGCCAGCAGCCAAGAACTGGATTCACCCCTCCACTTT. The encoded protein is CASSQELDSPLHF.